This T cell receptor beta chain was captured in a study of tumor-infiltrating lymphocytes in localized non-small cell lung cancer. The repertoire was sequenced with immunoSEQ multiplex PCR; TCRdb's copy has only in-frame clones and lacks some. The sample has almost 5,000 clones, roughly two thirds seen once; the top ten hold about 61%. Germline trimming cut 4 bases from V and 5 bases from J; bases unmatched to any gene: 13. Germline CDR1 reads SGHRS; CDR2 reads YFSETQ. The CDR3 has 16 amino acids. The TCR originated in a human donor with non-small cell lung cancer. The sequenced material came from lung tumor tissue. V gene TRBV5-1 combines with J gene TRBJ2-5, with 8 bases identical to TRBD2. CDR3 DNA sequence: TGCGCCAGCAGCGCCAGACTAGCGCGAGGCCAGGAGACCCAGTACTTC. It specifies CASSARLARGQETQYF. The variable domain in full, completed from reference TRBV5-1 and TRBJ2-5, reads KAGVTQTPRYLIKTRGQQVTLSCSPISGHRSVSWYQQTPGQGLQFLFEYFSETQRNKGNFPGRFSGRQFSNSRSEMNVSTLELGDSALYLCASSARLARGQETQYFGPGTRLLVL.